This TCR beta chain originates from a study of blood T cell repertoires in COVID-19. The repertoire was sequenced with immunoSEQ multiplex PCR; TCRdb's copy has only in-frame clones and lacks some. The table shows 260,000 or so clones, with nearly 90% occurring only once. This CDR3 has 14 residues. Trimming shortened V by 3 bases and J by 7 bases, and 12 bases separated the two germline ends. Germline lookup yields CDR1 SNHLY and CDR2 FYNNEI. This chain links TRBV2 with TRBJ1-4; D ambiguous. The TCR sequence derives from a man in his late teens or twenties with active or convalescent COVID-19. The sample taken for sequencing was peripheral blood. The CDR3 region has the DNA TGTGCCAGCAGTGAGGGCACCCTGGGTGAAAAACTGTTTTTT. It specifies CASSEGTLGEKLFF. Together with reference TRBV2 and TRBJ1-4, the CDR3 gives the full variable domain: EPEVTQTPSHQVTQMGQEVILRCVPISNHLYFYWYRQILGQKVEFLVSFYNNEISEKSEIFDDQFSVERPDGSNFTLKIRSTKLEDSAMYFCASSEGTLGEKLFFGSGTQLSVL.